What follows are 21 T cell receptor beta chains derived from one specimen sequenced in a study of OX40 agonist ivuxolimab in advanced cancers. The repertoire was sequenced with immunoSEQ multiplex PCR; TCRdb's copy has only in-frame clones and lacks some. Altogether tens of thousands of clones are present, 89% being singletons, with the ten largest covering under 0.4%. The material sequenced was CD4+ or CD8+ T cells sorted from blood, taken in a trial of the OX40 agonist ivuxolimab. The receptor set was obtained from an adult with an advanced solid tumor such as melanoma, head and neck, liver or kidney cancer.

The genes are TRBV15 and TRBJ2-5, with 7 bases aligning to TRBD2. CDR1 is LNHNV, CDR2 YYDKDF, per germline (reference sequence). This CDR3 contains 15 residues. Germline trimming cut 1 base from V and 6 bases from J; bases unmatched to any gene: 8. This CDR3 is CATSRVRGGGKTQYF. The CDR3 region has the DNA TGTGCCACCAGCAGAGTTCGAGGCGGGGGAAAGACCCAGTACTTC.

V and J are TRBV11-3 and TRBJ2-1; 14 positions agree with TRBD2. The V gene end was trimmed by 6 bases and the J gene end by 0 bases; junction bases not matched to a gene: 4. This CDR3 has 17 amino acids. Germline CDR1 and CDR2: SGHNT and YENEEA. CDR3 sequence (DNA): TGTGCCAGCAGTCCGGGACTAGCGGGAGCCTCCTACAATGAGCAGTTCTTC. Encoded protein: CASSPGLAGASYNEQFF.

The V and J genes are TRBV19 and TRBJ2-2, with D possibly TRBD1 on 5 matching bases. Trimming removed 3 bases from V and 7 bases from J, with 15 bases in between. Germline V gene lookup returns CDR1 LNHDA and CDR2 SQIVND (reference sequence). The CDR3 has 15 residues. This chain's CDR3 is CASSIGIGEGGELFF. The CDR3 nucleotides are TGTGCCAGTAGTATTGGTATAGGGGAAGGCGGGGAGCTGTTTTTT.

The CDR3 sequence: CASSLEGHWTEAFF. In DNA form, the CDR3 reads TGCGCCAGCAGCTTGGAGGGACACTGGACTGAAGCTTTCTTT. This rearrangement joins TRBV5-1 to TRBJ1-1; maybe TRBD1 (6 bases). Germline V gives CDR1 SGHRS, CDR2 YFSETQ. This CDR3 region has 14 residues. V lost 0 bases and J lost 5, with 11 bases in between.

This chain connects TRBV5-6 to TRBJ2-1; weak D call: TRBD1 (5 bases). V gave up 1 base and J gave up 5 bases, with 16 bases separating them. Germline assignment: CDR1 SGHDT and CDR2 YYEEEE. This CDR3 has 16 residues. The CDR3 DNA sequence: TGTGCCAGCAGCTTGTTGGGGCAGGCGGCTAACAATGAGCAGTTCTTC. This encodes CASSLLGQAANNEQFF.

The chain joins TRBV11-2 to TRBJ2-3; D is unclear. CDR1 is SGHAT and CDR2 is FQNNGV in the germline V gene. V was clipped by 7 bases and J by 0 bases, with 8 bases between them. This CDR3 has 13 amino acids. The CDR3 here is CASKALSTDTQYF. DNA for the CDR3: TGTGCCAGCAAGGCCTTGAGCACAGATACGCAGTATTTT.

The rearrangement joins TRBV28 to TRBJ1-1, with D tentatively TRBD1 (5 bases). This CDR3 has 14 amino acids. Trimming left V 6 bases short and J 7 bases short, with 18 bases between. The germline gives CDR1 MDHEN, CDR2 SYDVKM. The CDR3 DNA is TGTGCCAGCAGCCTTCAGGGTTTGTTGGGTGAAGCTTTCTTT. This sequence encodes CASSLQGLLGEAFF.

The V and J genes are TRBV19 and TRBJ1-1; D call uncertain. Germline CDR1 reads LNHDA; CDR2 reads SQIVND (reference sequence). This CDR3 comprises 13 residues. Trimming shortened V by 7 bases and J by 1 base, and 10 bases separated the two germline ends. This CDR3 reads CASNRETNTEAFF. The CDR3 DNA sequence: TGTGCCAGTAATAGGGAAACGAACACTGAAGCTTTCTTT. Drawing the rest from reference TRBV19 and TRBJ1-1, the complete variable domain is DGGITQSPKYLFRKEGQNVTLSCEQNLNHDAMYWYRQDPGQGLRLIYYSQIVNDFQKGDIAEGYSVSREKKESFPLTVTSAQKNPTAFYLCASNRETNTEAFFGQGTRLTVV.

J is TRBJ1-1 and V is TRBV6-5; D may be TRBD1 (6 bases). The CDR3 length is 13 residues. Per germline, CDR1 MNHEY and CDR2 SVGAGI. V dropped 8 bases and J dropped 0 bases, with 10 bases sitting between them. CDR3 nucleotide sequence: TGTGCCAGCGGGAGGGGGATGAACACTGAAGCTTTCTTT. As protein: CASGRGMNTEAFF.

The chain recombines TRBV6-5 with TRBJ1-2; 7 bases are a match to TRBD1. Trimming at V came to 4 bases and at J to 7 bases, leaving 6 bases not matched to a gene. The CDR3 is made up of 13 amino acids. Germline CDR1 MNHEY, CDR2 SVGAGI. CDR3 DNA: TGTGCCAGCAGTTTTACAGGGGAGGCTGGCTACACCTTC. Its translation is CASSFTGEAGYTF.

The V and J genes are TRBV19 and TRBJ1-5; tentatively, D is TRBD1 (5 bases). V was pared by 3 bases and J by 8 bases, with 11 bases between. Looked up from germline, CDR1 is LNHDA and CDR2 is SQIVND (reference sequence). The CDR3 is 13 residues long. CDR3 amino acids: CASSIPPREPQHF. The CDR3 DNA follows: TGTGCCAGTAGTATCCCCCCCAGGGAGCCCCAGCATTTT.

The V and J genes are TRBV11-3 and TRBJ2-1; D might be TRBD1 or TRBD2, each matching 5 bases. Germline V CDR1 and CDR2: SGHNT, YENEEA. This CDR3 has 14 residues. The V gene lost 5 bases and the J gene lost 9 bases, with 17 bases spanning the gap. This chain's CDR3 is CASSPLRDGGEQFF. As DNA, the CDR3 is TGTGCCAGCAGCCCTTTGAGGGACGGCGGTGAGCAGTTCTTC.

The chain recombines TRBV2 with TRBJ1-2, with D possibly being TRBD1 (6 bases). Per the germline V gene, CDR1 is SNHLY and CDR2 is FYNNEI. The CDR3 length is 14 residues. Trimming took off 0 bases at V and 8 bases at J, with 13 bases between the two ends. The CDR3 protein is CASSEAIGGLGYTF. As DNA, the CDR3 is TGTGCCAGCAGTGAAGCGATCGGGGGGCTAGGCTACACCTTC.

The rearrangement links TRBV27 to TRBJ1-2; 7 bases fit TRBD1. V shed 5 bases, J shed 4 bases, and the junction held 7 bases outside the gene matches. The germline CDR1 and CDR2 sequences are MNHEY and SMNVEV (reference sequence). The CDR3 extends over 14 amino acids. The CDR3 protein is CASSPWGQSYGYTF. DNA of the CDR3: TGTGCCAGCAGTCCGTGGGGACAGTCCTATGGCTACACCTTC.

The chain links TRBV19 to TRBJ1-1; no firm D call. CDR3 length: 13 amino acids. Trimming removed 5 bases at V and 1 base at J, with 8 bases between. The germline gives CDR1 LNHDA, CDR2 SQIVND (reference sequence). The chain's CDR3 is CASSFMQNTEAFF. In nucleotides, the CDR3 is TGTGCCAGTAGTTTTATGCAGAACACTGAAGCTTTCTTT.

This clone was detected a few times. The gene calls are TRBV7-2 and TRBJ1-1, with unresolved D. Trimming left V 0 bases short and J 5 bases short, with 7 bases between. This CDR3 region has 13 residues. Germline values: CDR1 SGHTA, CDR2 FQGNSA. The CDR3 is CASSLALGTEAFF. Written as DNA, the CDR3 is TGTGCCAGCAGCTTAGCACTCGGAACTGAAGCTTTCTTT.

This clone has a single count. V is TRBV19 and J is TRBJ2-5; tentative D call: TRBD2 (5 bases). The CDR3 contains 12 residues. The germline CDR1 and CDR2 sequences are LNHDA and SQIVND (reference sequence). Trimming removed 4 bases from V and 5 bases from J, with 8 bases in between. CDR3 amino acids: CASSTPGETQYF. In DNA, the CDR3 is TGTGCCAGTAGTACCCCGGGGGAGACCCAGTACTTC.

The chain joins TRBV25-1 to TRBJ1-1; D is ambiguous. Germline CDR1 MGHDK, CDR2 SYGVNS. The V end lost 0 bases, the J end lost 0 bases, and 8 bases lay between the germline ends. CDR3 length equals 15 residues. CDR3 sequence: CASSEYTSVNTEAFF. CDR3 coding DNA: TGTGCCAGCAGTGAATATACTTCCGTGAACACTGAAGCTTTCTTT.

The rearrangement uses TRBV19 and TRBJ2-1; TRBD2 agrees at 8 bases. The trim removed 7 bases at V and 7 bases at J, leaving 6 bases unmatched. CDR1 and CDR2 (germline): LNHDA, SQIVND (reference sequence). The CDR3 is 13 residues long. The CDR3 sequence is CASKGLGDNEQFF. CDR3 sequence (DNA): TGTGCCAGTAAGGGACTAGGTGATAATGAGCAGTTCTTC.

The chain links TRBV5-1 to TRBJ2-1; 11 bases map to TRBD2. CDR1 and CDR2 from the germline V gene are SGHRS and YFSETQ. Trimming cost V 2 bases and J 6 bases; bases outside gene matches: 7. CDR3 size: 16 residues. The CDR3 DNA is TGCGCCAGCAGCTTAATACTAGCGGGAGTAATCAATGAGCAGTTCTTC. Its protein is CASSLILAGVINEQFF.

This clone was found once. The CDR3 is CASSGGGLPLHF. CDR3 coding DNA: TGTGCCAGCAGCGGAGGAGGCTTACCCCTCCACTTT. V usage is TRBV11-3 and J usage is TRBJ1-6, with D unclear. CDR1 SGHNT and CDR2 YENEEA come from the germline V gene. Between the trimmed V and J ends, which lost 5 bases and 12 bases, there was a span of 11 bases. This CDR3 contains 12 residues.